This T cell receptor (beta chain) is from a study of blood T cell repertoires in COVID-19. Seattle-derived patients entered the study during active infection and were followed longitudinally. The germline gives CDR1 SGHAT, CDR2 FQNNGV. This CDR3 has 14 amino acids. The ends were cut back, 7 bases at V and 9 bases at J, with 19 bases in the middle. Generated by immunoSEQ multiplex PCR, the TCRdb table keeps only in-frame clones and is missing some. The sample shows 100,000 to 150,000 clones, 92% of them seen only once. This clone was observed a handful of times. The sequence was obtained from a middle-aged man with COVID-19, enrolled during active disease. The sequencing sample was made of peripheral blood. This sequence joins TRBV11-2 and TRBJ2-1; D not resolved. Here the CDR3 DNA reads TGTGCCAGCACCCTGACGGGTCTGATAGGTGAGCAGTTCTTC. This gives the protein CASTLTGLIGEQFF.